Presented here are 28 T cell receptor beta chains from one specimen sequenced in a study of cytomegalovirus exposure and HLA in healthy donors. PCR primers comprised 60 Vbeta and 13 Jbeta primers. The table came from immunoSEQ multiplex PCR; TCRdb's copy has only in-frame clones and leaves some out. This sample has about 61,000 clones, with roughly 90% found just once. The specimen sequenced was PBMCs. The receptors come from a man younger than 40 in good health and CMV-seropositive.

This clone was observed a handful of times. The rearrangement uses TRBV29-1 and TRBJ2-1; TRBD1 aligns across 9 bases. Germline V lookup: CDR1 SQVTM, CDR2 ANQGSEA. This CDR3 has 14 residues. DNA of the CDR3: TGCAGGGTGACAACGGGACAGGGTTGGAATGAGCAGTTCTTC. Residues: CRVTTGQGWNEQFF.

This clone came up once. The chain carries TRBV5-1 and TRBJ2-1; 8 nucleotides align to TRBD2. Germline CDR1 reads SGHRS; CDR2 reads YFSETQ. The CDR3 loop spans 15 amino acids. J lost 5 bases, V lost 4 bases, and 8 bases had no gene match. The CDR3 bases are TGCGCCAGCAGCCGACTAGCGAGAGGTCACAATGAGCAGTTCTTC. Amino acid sequence: CASSRLARGHNEQFF.

This chain joins TRBV27 and TRBJ2-7; D might be TRBD2 (6 bases). The V end was cut by 1 base, the J end by 4 bases, with 14 bases between. In germline, CDR1 is MNHEY, CDR2 SMNVEV (reference sequence). CDR3 length: 15 residues. The CDR3 region has the DNA TGTGCCAGCAGTTTATTACCGGGAGAAATTTACGAGCAGTACTTC. This codes for CASSLLPGEIYEQYF.

The genes are TRBV28 and TRBJ2-7; TRBD1 matches 7 bases. This CDR3 spans 15 amino acids. Germline CDR1 reads MDHEN; CDR2 reads SYDVKM. The J segment lost 0 bases and the V segment lost 4 bases, leaving 6 bases of the junction unmatched. CDR3 sequence reads: CASSSAGGTSYEQYF. The CDR3 DNA follows: TGTGCCAGCAGTTCGGCAGGGGGAACCTCCTACGAGCAGTACTTC.

The genes are TRBV2 and TRBJ2-1; TRBD2 matches 8 bases. The CDR3 is 17 residues long. Losses at the gene ends were 6 bases for V and 2 bases for J; bases not matched to a gene: 12. The germline V gene encodes CDR1 SNHLY and CDR2 FYNNEI. CDR3 DNA sequence: TGTGCCAGCAGGTGGGGTCCAGCGGGAGTACCCTACAATGAGCAGTTCTTC. Its protein is CASRWGPAGVPYNEQFF.

This rearrangement joins TRBV7-9 to TRBJ2-4; possible D gene TRBD1, 6 bases. Germline V gene lookup returns CDR1 SEHNR and CDR2 FQNEAQ (reference sequence). Trimming removed 2 bases at V and 8 bases at J, with 19 bases between. This CDR3 spans 16 amino acids. CDR3 DNA: TGTGCCAGCAGCTTATATTATCAGGGGCTGGGGGACATTCAGTACTTC. Encoded protein: CASSLYYQGLGDIQYF.

Only a few counts were recorded for this clone. The V call is TRBV25-1, the J call TRBJ2-1; TRBD2 agrees at 12 bases. This CDR3 is 18 amino acids long. Losses at the gene ends were 2 bases for V and 5 bases for J; bases not matched to a gene: 10. The germline V gene has CDR1 MGHDK and CDR2 SYGVNS. The CDR3 protein is CASSEAQRLAGANNEQFF. CDR3 nucleotides: TGTGCCAGCAGTGAAGCCCAAAGACTAGCGGGGGCGAACAATGAGCAGTTCTTC.

The gene calls are TRBV7-6 and TRBJ2-1; TRBD2 matches at 8 bases. J was trimmed by 8 bases and V by 1 base; bases with no gene match: 7. The CDR3 has 15 residues. Germline values: CDR1 SGHVS, CDR2 FNYEAQ. The CDR3 bases are TGTGCCAGCAGCTTAGAGGCGGGAGGCGGCGATGAGCAGTTCTTC. It translates to CASSLEAGGGDEQFF.

The chain employs TRBV7-9 and TRBJ2-1; the match to TRBD2 covers 12 bases. The CDR3 length is 14 residues. Germline CDR1 is SEHNR and CDR2 is FQNEAQ (reference sequence). The junction had 4 bases not matched to a gene; V was cut back by 3 bases and J by 10 bases. For the CDR3, the DNA is TGTGCCAGCAGCTTGACTAGCGGGAGAACGGAGCAGTTCTTC. Its translation is CASSLTSGRTEQFF.

The chain recombines TRBV6-5 with TRBJ2-1; TRBD2 matches at 13 bases. V was clipped by 6 bases and J by 7 bases; unmatched bases: 6. CDR1 and CDR2 (germline): MNHEY, SVGAGI. The CDR3 spans 15 residues. In nucleotides, the CDR3 is TGTGCCAGCAGAGAGAGGACTAGCGGGAGAAATGAGCAGTTCTTC. Encoded protein: CASRERTSGRNEQFF.

The CDR3 bases are TGTGCCAGTAGTATTGGTACAGGGCTGGGGAGTGAAAAACTGTTTTTT. It is translated as CASSIGTGLGSEKLFF. V is TRBV19 and J is TRBJ1-4, with D perhaps matching TRBD1 (6 bases). Germline-derived CDR1 and CDR2 are LNHDA and SQIVND (reference sequence). Trimming took off 3 bases at V and 7 bases at J, with 18 bases between the two ends. The CDR3 is 16 residues long.

V is TRBV19 and J is TRBJ2-2, with 8 bases fitting TRBD1. The CDR3 spans 15 residues. The J segment lost 4 bases and the V segment lost 5 bases, leaving 6 bases of the junction unmatched. Germline values: CDR1 LNHDA, CDR2 SQIVND (reference sequence). CDR3 in amino acids: CASSLQGASTGELFF. The CDR3 DNA reads as TGTGCCAGTAGTCTTCAGGGGGCAAGCACCGGGGAGCTGTTTTTT.

In its sample, this clone was seen once. The chain employs TRBV5-1 and TRBJ1-1; D gene uncertain. V lost 1 base to trimming and J lost 2 bases, with 6 bases between them. Germline CDR1 reads SGHRS; CDR2 reads YFSETQ. The length of the CDR3 is 13 residues. CDR3 sequence: CASSLNSNTEAFF. DNA of the CDR3: TGCGCCAGCAGCTTGAACAGTAACACTGAAGCTTTCTTT.

This clone was counted once. This sequence joins TRBV25-1 and TRBJ2-2; D uncertain. Germline V gene data show CDR1 as MGHDK and CDR2 as SYGVNS. The germline V and J ends were trimmed by 3 bases and 7 bases, with 18 bases remaining between them. This CDR3 is built from 16 residues. CDR3 DNA sequence: TGTGCCAGCAGTGAGCTCAGCGCCGCTGGGTTCGGGGAGCTGTTTTTT. Its protein product is CASSELSAAGFGELFF.

This clone was observed once. The CDR3 sequence: CASSLRLQYYNEQFF. The DNA for the CDR3 is TGTGCCAGCAGCTTACGGTTACAGTACTACAATGAGCAGTTCTTC. The rearrangement uses TRBV5-8 and TRBJ2-1; D unresolved. V was cut by 2 bases and J by 3 bases, with 12 bases left in between. Per germline, CDR1 SGHTS and CDR2 YDEGEE. There are 15 residues in the CDR3.

V usage is TRBV25-1 and J usage is TRBJ1-2; D gene unclear. This CDR3 has 13 amino acids. V was clipped by 6 bases and J by 2 bases, with 10 bases between them. Germline V CDR1 and CDR2: MGHDK, SYGVNS. This chain's CDR3 is CASRETGNYGYTF. The CDR3, as DNA: TGTGCCAGCAGGGAGACCGGGAACTATGGCTACACCTTC.

This chain connects TRBV9 to TRBJ1-2; TRBD1 aligns across 9 bases. The CDR3 has 15 amino acids. Per the germline V gene, CDR1 is SGDLS and CDR2 is YYNGEE. After removal of 4 bases from V and 3 bases from J, the junction contained 7 bases not matched to a gene. The CDR3 nucleotides read TGTGCCAGCAGCCCAGGACAGGGGAAGGACTATGGCTACACCTTC. Its protein product is CASSPGQGKDYGYTF.

This chain connects TRBV29-1 to TRBJ2-7, with 7 bases matching TRBD1. CDR3 length: 14 residues. Germline V gene sequence: CDR1 SQVTM, CDR2 ANQGSEA. V was clipped by 4 bases and J by 1 base; unmatched bases: 7. The CDR3 coding sequence is TGCAGCGTTGCCCTCCGACAGGGATCCTACGAGCAGTACTTC. Translated: CSVALRQGSYEQYF.

The chain recombines TRBV7-9 with TRBJ2-7; D is undetermined. The CDR3 loop spans 12 amino acids. Germline CDR1 SEHNR, CDR2 FQNEAQ (reference sequence). Deletions cut 1 base from V and 3 bases from J, with 4 bases between. CDR3 nucleotide sequence: TGTGCCAGCAGCTTAGTCCACTACGAGCAGTACTTC. Translated: CASSLVHYEQYF.

This clone appeared a single time. The gene calls are TRBV2 and TRBJ1-1, with D possibly matching TRBD1 (5 bases). Trimming cost V 8 bases and J 1 base, with 17 bases left between them. The CDR3 has 15 residues. In germline, CDR1 is SNHLY, CDR2 FYNNEI. The CDR3 coding sequence is TGTGCCAGCCGACTAGAGGAGGGGAGGAACACTGAAGCTTTCTTT. It encodes CASRLEEGRNTEAFF.

The J gene is TRBJ2-5, the V gene TRBV5-6, with 10 bases matching TRBD2. Germline trimming cut 9 bases from V and 4 bases from J; bases unmatched to any gene: 18. The CDR3 length is 17 residues. The germline V gene has CDR1 SGHDT and CDR2 YYEEEE. CDR3 protein: CATLRTGAGGPPETQYF. CDR3 sequence (DNA): TGTGCCACCCTCCGAACCGGAGCGGGAGGGCCACCAGAGACCCAGTACTTC.

The chain links TRBV30 to TRBJ2-2, with D perhaps TRBD2 (5 bases). The CDR3 sequence is 14 residues long. Germline V gives CDR1 GTSNPN, CDR2 SVGIG (reference sequence). Between the trimmed V and J ends, which lost 4 bases and 0 bases, there was a span of 9 bases. Written as DNA, the CDR3 is TGTGCCTGGAAGCGGCTCGCGAACACCGGGGAGCTGTTTTTT. Amino acids: CAWKRLANTGELFF.

V gene TRBV7-2 combines with J gene TRBJ2-7; 8 nucleotides agree with TRBD2. The CDR3 loop spans 14 amino acids. With V trimmed by 3 bases and J by 2 bases, 3 bases remained unmatched. The germline gives CDR1 SGHTA, CDR2 FQGNSA. The DNA of the CDR3 is TGTGCCAGCAGCTTCCCGGGAGGGACCTACGAGCAGTACTTC. This gives the protein CASSFPGGTYEQYF.

This clone was picked up one time. This chain connects TRBV30 to TRBJ2-5, with D perhaps TRBD1 (6 bases). CDR1 is GTSNPN, CDR2 SVGIG, per germline (reference sequence). V shed 6 bases and J shed 4 bases, with 15 bases lying between them. The CDR3 is 13 residues long. DNA for the CDR3: TGTGCCTGCTTCCGGGACAATAGAGAGACCCAGTACTTC. Encoded protein: CACFRDNRETQYF.

This chain uses TRBV27 with TRBJ2-5; D is ambiguous. This CDR3 has 14 amino acids. V was clipped by 8 bases and J by 3 bases, with 16 bases between them. CDR1 MNHEY and CDR2 SMNVEV come from the germline V gene (reference sequence). The CDR3 DNA sequence: TGTGCCAGCCGACCTCGCGGCGGAGAAGAGACCCAGTACTTC. Translating it yields CASRPRGGEETQYF.

The chain employs TRBV4-2 and TRBJ2-3; TRBD2 matches at 16 bases. The CDR3 sequence is 16 residues long. Trimming cost V 5 bases and J 6 bases; bases outside gene matches: 5. CDR1 LGHNA and CDR2 YNFKEQ come from the germline V gene. CDR3 sequence reads: CASSYGTSGRADTQYF. The DNA for the CDR3 is TGTGCCAGCAGCTACGGGACTAGCGGGAGGGCCGATACGCAGTATTTT.

About this clone itself: A junction end diverges from the germline sequence, so it may reflect a read error. The V call is TRBV5-4, the J call TRBJ1-1, with D maybe TRBD1 (5 bases). In germline, CDR1 is SGHNT, CDR2 YYREEE (reference sequence). The length of the CDR3 is 13 residues. The CDR3 loop is CASSTQDNIEAFF. CDR3 in DNA: TGTGCCAGCAGCACACAGGATAACATTGAAGCTTTCTTT.

The sample holds one count of this clone. The gene calls are TRBV18 and TRBJ2-1; 10 nucleotides match TRBD1. The CDR3 is made up of 16 amino acids. The V gene's germline CDR1 is KGHSH and CDR2 LQKENI. With 3 bases clipped from V and 6 bases from J, the junction kept 8 bases outside the gene matches. CDR3 DNA sequence: TGTGCCAGCTCACCTTCCTGGGACAGGGGAGCCAATGAGCAGTTCTTC. This codes for CASSPSWDRGANEQFF.